This paragraph reports one TCR beta chain. What it binds is unknown. V gave up 4 bases and J gave up 9 bases, with 10 bases separating them. The germline V gene encodes CDR1 SNHLY and CDR2 FYNNEI. This CDR3 has 13 residues. These data are taken from a study of T cell responses to AZD1222 COVID-19 vaccine. General study results and limits: Donors skewed white British and female; clonal diversity was possibly underestimated. The study found Spike-specific TCR breadth and depth rose after two AZD1222 doses. Reportedly, close to half of spike-specific TCRs are directed against unmutated variant regions.

Both about-4-week and about-12-week second-dose recipients were combined. Repertoires were generated with immunoSEQ multiplex PCR, while TCRdb's copy carries only in-frame clones and drops some. The data show 100,000 to 150,000 clones, around 80% seen once. This specimen consisted of peripheral blood, obtained 28 days after the second AZD1222 dose. This receptor was taken from an adult who received the AZD1222 COVID-19 vaccine. The V call is TRBV2, the J call TRBJ1-6; D is perhaps TRBD1 (5 bases). Here the CDR3 reads CASSGTKGSPLHF. DNA of the CDR3: TGTGCCAGCAGTGGGACAAAGGGTTCACCCCTCCACTTT.